The sequence of this T cell receptor beta chain was determined in a study of long-term antiretroviral therapy in people with HIV. An immunoSEQ assay, version v3.0, was performed at survey level. Sequencing used immunoSEQ multiplex PCR; TCRdb keeps in-frame clones, though not all of them. The profile shows approximately 15,000 clones, under 90% of them singletons. Looked up from germline, CDR1 is SGHDN and CDR2 is FVKESK. CDR3 size: 12 residues. V lost 4 bases to trimming and J lost 2 bases, with 4 bases between them. This specimen was unsorted PBMCs, taken 0.1 years after starting antiretroviral therapy. The V call is TRBV14, the J call TRBJ2-3, with no clear D. This receptor was identified in a young man with HIV. The CDR3 spells CASSLLTDTQYF. The CDR3 coding sequence is TGTGCCAGCAGCCTCCTCACAGATACGCAGTATTTT. Supplemented by reference TRBV14 and TRBJ2-3, the full variable domain reads EAGVTQFPSHSVIEKGQTVTLRCDPISGHDNLYWYRRVMGKEIKFLLHFVKESKQDESGMPNNRFLAERTGGTYSTLKVQPAELEDSGVYFCASSLLTDTQYFGPGTRLTVL.